This T cell receptor (beta chain) was captured in a study of T cell clones after liver transplantation. Overall study context: HCV positivity affected three of eight recipients; the rest lacked autoimmune or viral indications. Standard immunosuppression, with no induction, continued until 12-24 months after transplant. Draws occurred before transplant, before withdrawal, and after complete or failed withdrawal. Notes on the study in general: The donor-reactive repertoire was only partly measurable in a couple of subjects, lacking donor cells.

Germline V gene lookup returns CDR1 LNHNV and CDR2 YYDKDF (reference sequence). V lost 4 bases, J lost 0 bases, and 0 bases lay in between. CDR3 length: 11 amino acids. This table comes from immunoSEQ multiplex PCR, and its TCRdb copy is limited to in-frame clones, with some not included. Here the sample spans some 110,000 clones, approximately 78% being singletons. This clone was detected only a few times. Its antigen is as yet unknown. This TCR was sampled from a human donor who received a liver transplant. This specimen was CD4+ T cells from blood, taken before liver transplant. This sequence joins TRBV15 and TRBJ1-1, with D uncertain. The CDR3 coding sequence is TGTGCCACCAGCATGAACACTGAAGCTTTCTTT. Protein sequence: CATSMNTEAFF.